The 9 T cell receptor beta chains given below trace back to one sample, sequenced in a study of cytomegalovirus exposure and HLA in healthy donors listed by TCRdb under 2017. The method was the immunoSEQ multiplex PCR assay. For the multiplex PCR, a mixture combining 60 forward primers for TCR Vbeta segments and 13 reverse primers for TCR Jbeta segments was used. TCRdb holds this immuneACCESS table with in-frame rearrangements only. Some clones are missing; in checked studies, unresolved V genes explain under half, and the rest has no known cause. The sample has 75,000 to 90,000 clones on record, roughly 80% of them singletons. The leading ten clones occupy around an eighth of the sample. Sequenced input: PBMCs. The source is a human donor in good health.

This chain links TRBV5-1 with TRBJ2-3, with a weak D call TRBD2 (5 bases). V lost 4 bases, J lost 0 bases, and 9 bases lay in between. The CDR3 totals 14 residues. In germline, CDR1 is SGHRS, CDR2 YFSETQ. CDR3 residues: CASSGPGSTDTQYF. CDR3 coding DNA: TGCGCCAGCAGCGGACCGGGGAGCACAGATACGCAGTATTTT. The full variable domain, its missing parts supplied by reference TRBV5-1 and TRBJ2-3, is KAGVTQTPRYLIKTRGQQVTLSCSPISGHRSVSWYQQTPGQGLQFLFEYFSETQRNKGNFPGRFSGRQFSNSRSEMNVSTLELGDSALYLCASSGPGSTDTQYFGPGTRLTVL.

The chain couples TRBV7-6 to TRBJ1-2; D is unclear. The germline CDR1 and CDR2 sequences are SGHVS and FNYEAQ. This CDR3 has 15 amino acids. V was cut by 1 base and J by 0 bases, with 9 bases left in between. CDR3: CASSLEVGPNYGYTF. DNA of the CDR3: TGTGCCAGCAGCTTAGAGGTGGGCCCTAACTATGGCTACACCTTC.

The chain carries TRBV6-5 and TRBJ2-1; a weak D match, TRBD2 (5 bases). This CDR3 is 13 amino acids long. The germline V gene encodes CDR1 MNHEY and CDR2 SVGAGI. The V and J ends lost 2 bases and 9 bases respectively, with 11 bases between them. CDR3 sequence reads: CASSYEGGTEQFF. CDR3 in DNA: TGTGCCAGCAGTTACGAGGGCGGTACTGAGCAGTTCTTC.

The table lists this clone with a few counts. This sequence joins TRBV5-4 and TRBJ2-3; perhaps TRBD2 as D (6 bases). Germline CDR1 reads SGHNT; CDR2 reads YYREEE (reference sequence). The V and J ends lost 4 bases and 1 base respectively, with 16 bases between them. This CDR3 has 16 residues. The CDR3 reads CASSNQRGFRTDTQYF. The CDR3 region has the DNA TGTGCCAGCAGCAACCAACGGGGGTTTCGCACAGATACGCAGTATTTT.

This clone was recorded only once. This chain uses TRBV19 with TRBJ1-2; D ambiguous. This CDR3 contains 13 residues. CDR1 is LNHDA and CDR2 is SQIVND in the germline V gene (reference sequence). V lost 4 bases, J lost 1 base, and 7 bases lay in between. The CDR3 DNA reads TGTGCCAGTAGTAATCGGGATAACTATGGCTACACCTTC. Amino acid sequence: CASSNRDNYGYTF.

The chain has TRBV6-1 and TRBJ2-1; TRBD2 aligns across 8 bases. CDR1 and CDR2 from the germline V gene are MNHNS and SASEGT. This CDR3 is 17 amino acids long. Trimming cost V 2 bases and J 6 bases; bases outside gene matches: 12. The CDR3 loop reads CASSEIRGGFTVNEQFF. As DNA, the CDR3 is TGTGCCAGCAGTGAAATCCGGGGGGGGTTCACGGTCAATGAGCAGTTCTTC.

The chain couples TRBV5-1 to TRBJ2-7; the D is unclear. Germline V gene sequence: CDR1 SGHRS, CDR2 YFSETQ. The CDR3 runs 13 residues. V lost 0 bases and J 4 bases, leaving 8 bases between the germline ends. The CDR3 nucleotides are TGCGCCAGCAGCTTGGCGTCGGGTTACGAGCAGTACTTC. This translates into CASSLASGYEQYF.

This clone was seen more than once but under ten times. The gene calls are TRBV5-6 and TRBJ1-1; TRBD1 agrees at 7 bases. The V gene's germline CDR1 is SGHDT and CDR2 YYEEEE. The V gene end was trimmed by 2 bases and the J gene end by 4 bases; junction bases not matched to a gene: 8. This CDR3 has 15 residues. The CDR3 DNA is TGTGCCAGCAGCTTTCCCCAGGGGGGAGGCACTGAAGCTTTCTTT. Residues: CASSFPQGGGTEAFF.

The V gene is TRBV6-5, the J gene TRBJ2-3; tentatively, D is TRBD2 (6 bases). CDR3 length: 15 amino acids. Trimming left V 1 base short and J 3 bases short, with 11 bases between. Germline assignment: CDR1 MNHEY and CDR2 SVGAGI. CDR3 amino acids: CASSYYGGSTDTQYF. The CDR3, as DNA: TGTGCCAGCAGTTACTACGGGGGAAGTACAGATACGCAGTATTTT.